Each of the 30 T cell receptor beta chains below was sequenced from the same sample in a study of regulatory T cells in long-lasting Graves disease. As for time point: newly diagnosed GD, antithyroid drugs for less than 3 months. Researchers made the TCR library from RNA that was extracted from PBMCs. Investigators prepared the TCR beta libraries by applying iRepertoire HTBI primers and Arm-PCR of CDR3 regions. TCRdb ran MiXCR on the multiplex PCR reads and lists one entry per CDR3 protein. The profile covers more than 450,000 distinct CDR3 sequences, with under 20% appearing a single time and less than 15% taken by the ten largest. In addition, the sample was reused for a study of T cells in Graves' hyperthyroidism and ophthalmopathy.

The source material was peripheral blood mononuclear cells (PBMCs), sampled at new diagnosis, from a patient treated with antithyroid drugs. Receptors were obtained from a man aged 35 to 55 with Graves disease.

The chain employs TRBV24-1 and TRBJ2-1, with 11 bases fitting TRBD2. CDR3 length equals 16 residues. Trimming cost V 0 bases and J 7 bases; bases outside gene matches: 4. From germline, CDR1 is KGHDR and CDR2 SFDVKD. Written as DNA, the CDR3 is TGTGCCACCAGTGATTTGTTAGCGGGAGGGGGGAATGAGCAGTTCTTC. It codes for CATSDLLAGGGNEQFF.

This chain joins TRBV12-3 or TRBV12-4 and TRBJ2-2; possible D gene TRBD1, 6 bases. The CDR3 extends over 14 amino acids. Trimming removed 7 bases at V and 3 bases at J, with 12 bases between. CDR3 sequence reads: CASTLAGDTGELFF. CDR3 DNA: TGTGCCAGCACCCTGGCAGGGGACACCGGGGAGCTGTTTTTT.

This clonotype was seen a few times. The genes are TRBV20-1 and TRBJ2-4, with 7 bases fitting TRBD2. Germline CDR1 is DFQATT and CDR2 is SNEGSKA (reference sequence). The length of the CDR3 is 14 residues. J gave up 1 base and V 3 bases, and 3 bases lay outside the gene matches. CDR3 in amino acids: CSASWEGAKNIQYF. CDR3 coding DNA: TGCAGTGCTAGCTGGGAGGGGGCCAAAAACATTCAGTACTTC.

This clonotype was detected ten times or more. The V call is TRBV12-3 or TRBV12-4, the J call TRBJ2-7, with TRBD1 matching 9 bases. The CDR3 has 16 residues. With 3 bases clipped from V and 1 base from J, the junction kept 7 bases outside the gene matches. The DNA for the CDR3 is TGTGCCAGCAGTTTCGGACAGGGGCTGTGGTCCTACGAGCAGTACTTC. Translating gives CASSFGQGLWSYEQYF.

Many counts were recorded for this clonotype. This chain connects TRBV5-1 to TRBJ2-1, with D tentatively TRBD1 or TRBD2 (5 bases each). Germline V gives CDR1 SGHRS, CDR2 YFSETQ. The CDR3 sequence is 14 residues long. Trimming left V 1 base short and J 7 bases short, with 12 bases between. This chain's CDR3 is CASSLKGPGNEQFF. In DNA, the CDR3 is TGCGCCAGCAGCTTGAAGGGGCCGGGGAATGAGCAGTTCTTC.

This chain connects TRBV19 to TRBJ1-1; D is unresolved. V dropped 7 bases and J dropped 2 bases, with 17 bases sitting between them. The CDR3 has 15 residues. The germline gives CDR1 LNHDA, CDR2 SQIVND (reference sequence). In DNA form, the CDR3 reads TGTGCCAGTACCCCAAACACGGGCTTTAACACTGAAGCTTTCTTT. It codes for CASTPNTGFNTEAFF.

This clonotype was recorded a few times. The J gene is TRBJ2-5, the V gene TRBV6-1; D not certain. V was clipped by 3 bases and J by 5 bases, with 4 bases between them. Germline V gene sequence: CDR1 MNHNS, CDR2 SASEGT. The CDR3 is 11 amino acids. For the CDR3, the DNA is TGTGCCAGCAGTGATGTTGAGACCCAGTACTTC. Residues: CASSDVETQYF.

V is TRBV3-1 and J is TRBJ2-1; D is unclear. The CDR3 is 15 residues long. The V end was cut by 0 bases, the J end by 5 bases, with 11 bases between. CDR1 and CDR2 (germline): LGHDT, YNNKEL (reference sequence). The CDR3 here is CASSQDGNPHNEQFF. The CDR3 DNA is TGTGCCAGCAGCCAAGATGGGAACCCCCACAATGAGCAGTTCTTC.

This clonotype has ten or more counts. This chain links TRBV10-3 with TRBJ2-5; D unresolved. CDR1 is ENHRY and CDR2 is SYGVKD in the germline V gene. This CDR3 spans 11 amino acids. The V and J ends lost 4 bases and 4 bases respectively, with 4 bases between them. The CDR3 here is CAISGGETQYF. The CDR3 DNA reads TGTGCCATCAGTGGGGGAGAGACCCAGTACTTC.

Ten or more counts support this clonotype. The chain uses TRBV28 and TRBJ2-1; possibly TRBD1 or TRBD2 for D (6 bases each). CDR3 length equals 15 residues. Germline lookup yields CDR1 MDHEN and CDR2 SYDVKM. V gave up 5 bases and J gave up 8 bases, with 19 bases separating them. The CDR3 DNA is TGTGCCAGCAGTCTCGTGGGGGGCGAGGAGGATGAGCAGTTCTTC. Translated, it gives CASSLVGGEEDEQFF.

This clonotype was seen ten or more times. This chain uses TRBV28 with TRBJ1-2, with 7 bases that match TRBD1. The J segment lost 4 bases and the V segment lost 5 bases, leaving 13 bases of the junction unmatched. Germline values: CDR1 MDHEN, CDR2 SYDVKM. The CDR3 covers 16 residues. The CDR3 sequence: CASSPPGQLLSYGYTF. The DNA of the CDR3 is TGTGCCAGCAGTCCCCCGGGACAGCTACTTTCCTATGGCTACACCTTC.

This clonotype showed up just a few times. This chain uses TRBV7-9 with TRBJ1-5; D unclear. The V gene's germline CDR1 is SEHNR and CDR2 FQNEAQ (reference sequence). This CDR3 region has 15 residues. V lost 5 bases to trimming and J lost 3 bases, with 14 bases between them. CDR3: CASSLTESSNQPQHF. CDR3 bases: TGTGCCAGCAGCCTTACAGAGAGCTCCAATCAGCCCCAGCATTTT. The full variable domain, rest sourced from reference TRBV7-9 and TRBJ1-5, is DTGVSQNPRHKITKRGQNVTFRCDPISEHNRLYWYRQTLGQGPEFLTYFQNEAQLEKSRLLSDRFSAERPKGSFSTLEIQRTEQGDSAMYLCASSLTESSNQPQHFGDGTRLSIL.

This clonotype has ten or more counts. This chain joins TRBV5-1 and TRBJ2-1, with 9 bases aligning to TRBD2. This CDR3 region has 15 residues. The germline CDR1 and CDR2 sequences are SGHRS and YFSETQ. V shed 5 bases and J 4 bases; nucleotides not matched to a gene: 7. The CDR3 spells CASSMGLAPYNEQFF. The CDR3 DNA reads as TGCGCCAGCAGTATGGGACTAGCCCCTTACAATGAGCAGTTCTTC.

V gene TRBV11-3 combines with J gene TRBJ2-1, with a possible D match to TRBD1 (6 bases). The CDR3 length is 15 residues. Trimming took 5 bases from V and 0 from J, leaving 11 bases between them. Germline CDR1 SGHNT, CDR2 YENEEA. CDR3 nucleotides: TGTGCCAGCAGCACCGACAGGTTCTCCTACAATGAGCAGTTCTTC. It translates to CASSTDRFSYNEQFF.

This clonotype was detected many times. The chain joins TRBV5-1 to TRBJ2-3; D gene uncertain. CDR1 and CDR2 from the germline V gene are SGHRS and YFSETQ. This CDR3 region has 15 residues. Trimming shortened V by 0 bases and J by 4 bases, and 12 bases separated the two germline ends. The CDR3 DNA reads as TGCGCCAGCAGCTTGGACACCTCAGGCGCAGATACGCAGTATTTT. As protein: CASSLDTSGADTQYF.

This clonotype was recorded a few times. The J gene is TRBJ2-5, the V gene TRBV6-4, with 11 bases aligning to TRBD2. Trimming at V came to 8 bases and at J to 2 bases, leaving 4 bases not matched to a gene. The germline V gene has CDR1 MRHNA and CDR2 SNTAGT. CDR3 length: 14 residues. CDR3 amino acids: CASRGTSGQETQYF. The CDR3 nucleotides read TGTGCCAGCCGCGGGACTAGCGGTCAAGAGACCCAGTACTTC.

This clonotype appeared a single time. CDR3 nucleotide sequence: TGTGCCAGCAGCCACGGGGGCAACAATGAGCAGTTCTTC. It encodes CASSHGGNNEQFF. The chain uses TRBV7-9 and TRBJ2-1; D is perhaps TRBD1 or TRBD2 (6 bases each). The germline V gene has CDR1 SEHNR and CDR2 FQNEAQ (reference sequence). This CDR3 comprises 13 residues. Trimming pared 5 bases from V and 5 bases from J, leaving 10 bases between.

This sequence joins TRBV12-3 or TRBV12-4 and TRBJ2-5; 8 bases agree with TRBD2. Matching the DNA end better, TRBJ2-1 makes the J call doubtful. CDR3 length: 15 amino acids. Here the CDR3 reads CASSHQSGGQGEQFF. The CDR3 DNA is TGTGCCAGCAGCCATCAGTCGGGGGGGCAGGGAGAGCAGTTCTTC.

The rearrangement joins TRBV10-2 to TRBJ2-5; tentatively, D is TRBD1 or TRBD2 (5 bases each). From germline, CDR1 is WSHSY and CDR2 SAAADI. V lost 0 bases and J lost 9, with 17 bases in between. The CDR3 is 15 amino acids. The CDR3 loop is CASSESSGWGGPQYF. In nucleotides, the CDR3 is TGCGCCAGCAGTGAGTCGAGCGGATGGGGCGGACCCCAGTACTTC.

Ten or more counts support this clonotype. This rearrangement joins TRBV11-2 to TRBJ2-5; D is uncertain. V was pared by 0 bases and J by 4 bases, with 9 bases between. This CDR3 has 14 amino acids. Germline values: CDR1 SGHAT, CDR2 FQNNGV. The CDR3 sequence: CASSLEGIRETQYF. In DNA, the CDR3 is TGTGCCAGCAGCTTAGAGGGCATCCGAGAGACCCAGTACTTC.

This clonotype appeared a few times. The DNA of the CDR3 is TGCAGTGCTAGAGCAGCCGGGAGCTCTCAGCCCCAGCATTTT. Residues: CSARAAGSSQPQHF. This chain joins TRBV20-1 and TRBJ1-5; the D is unclear. Per germline, CDR1 DFQATT and CDR2 SNEGSKA (reference sequence). The V end lost 1 base, the J end lost 6 bases, and 13 bases lay between the germline ends. CDR3 length: 14 amino acids.

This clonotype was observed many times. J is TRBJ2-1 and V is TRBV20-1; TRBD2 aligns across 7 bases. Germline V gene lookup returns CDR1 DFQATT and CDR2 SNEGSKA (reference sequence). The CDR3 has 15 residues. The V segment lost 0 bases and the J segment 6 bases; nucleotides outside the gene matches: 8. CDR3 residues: CSARESGTYINEQFF. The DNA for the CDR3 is TGCAGTGCTAGAGAAAGCGGGACTTATATCAATGAGCAGTTCTTC.

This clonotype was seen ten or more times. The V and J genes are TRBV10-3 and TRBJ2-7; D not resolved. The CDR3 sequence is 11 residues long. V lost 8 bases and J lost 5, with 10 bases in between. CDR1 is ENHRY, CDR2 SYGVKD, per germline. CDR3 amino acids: CAIALGDEQYF. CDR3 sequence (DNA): TGTGCCATCGCTCTGGGCGACGAGCAGTACTTC.

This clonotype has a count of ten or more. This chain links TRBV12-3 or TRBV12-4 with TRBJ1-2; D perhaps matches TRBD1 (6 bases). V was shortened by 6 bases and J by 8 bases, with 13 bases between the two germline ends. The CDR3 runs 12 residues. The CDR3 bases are TGTGCCAGCAGCTGGACAGCAGCCGGCTACACCTTC. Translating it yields CASSWTAAGYTF.

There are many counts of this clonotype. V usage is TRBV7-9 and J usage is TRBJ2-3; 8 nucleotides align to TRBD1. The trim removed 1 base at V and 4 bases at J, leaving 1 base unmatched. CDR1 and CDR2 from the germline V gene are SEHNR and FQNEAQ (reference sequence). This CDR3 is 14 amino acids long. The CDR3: CASSLVQGADTQYF. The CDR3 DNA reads TGTGCCAGCAGCTTAGTACAGGGGGCAGATACGCAGTATTTT.

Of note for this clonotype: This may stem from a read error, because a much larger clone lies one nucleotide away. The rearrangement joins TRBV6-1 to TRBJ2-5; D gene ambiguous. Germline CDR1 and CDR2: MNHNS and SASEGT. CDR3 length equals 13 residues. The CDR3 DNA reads TGTGTCAGCAGTGAGACCTGGCTGGAGACCCAGTACTTC. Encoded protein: CVSSETWLETQYF.

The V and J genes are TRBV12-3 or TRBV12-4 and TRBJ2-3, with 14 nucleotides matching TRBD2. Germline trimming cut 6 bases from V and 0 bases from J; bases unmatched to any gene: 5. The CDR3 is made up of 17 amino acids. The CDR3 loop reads CASSGLAGGWSTDTQYF. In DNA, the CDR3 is TGTGCCAGCAGCGGACTAGCGGGAGGATGGAGCACAGATACGCAGTATTTT.

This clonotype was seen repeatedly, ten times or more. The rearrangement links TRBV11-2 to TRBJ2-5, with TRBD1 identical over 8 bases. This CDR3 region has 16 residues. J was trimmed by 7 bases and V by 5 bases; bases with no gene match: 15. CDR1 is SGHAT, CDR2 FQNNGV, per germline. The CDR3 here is CASSARTGWEPGTQYF. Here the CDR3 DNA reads TGTGCCAGCAGCGCCCGGACAGGGTGGGAGCCAGGGACCCAGTACTTC.

The CDR3 spells CASSLRLAGGSSYNEQFF. CDR3 in DNA: TGTGCCAGCAGCTTGAGACTAGCGGGCGGTAGCTCCTACAATGAGCAGTTCTTC. This sequence joins TRBV5-5 and TRBJ2-1, with 10 nucleotides matching TRBD2. The CDR3 is made up of 18 amino acids. In germline, CDR1 is SGHKS, CDR2 YYEKEE (reference sequence). Unmatched junction bases numbered 7, after V lost 1 base and J lost 0 bases. Variable domain in full (rest from reference TRBV5-5 and TRBJ2-1): DAGVTQSPTHLIKTRGQQVTLRCSPISGHKSVSWYQQVLGQGPQFIFQYYEKEERGRGNFPDRFSARQFPNYSSELNVNALLLGDSALYLCASSLRLAGGSSYNEQFFGPGTRLTVL.

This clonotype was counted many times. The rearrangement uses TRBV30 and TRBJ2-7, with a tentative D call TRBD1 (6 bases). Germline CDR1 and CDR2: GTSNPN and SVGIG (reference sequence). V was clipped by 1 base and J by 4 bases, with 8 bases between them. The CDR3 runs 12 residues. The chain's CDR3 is CAWSATGYEQYF. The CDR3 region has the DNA TGTGCCTGGAGTGCAACAGGGTACGAGCAGTACTTC.